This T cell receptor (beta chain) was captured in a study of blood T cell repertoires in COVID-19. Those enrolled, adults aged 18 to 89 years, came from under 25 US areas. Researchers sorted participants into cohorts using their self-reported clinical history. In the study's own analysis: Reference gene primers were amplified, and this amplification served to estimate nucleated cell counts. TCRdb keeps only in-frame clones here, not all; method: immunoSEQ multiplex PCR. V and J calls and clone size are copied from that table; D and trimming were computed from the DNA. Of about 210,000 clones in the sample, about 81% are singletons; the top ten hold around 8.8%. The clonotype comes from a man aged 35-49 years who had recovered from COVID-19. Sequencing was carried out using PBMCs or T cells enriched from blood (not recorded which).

In DNA form, the CDR3 reads TGTGCCAGCAGCCTGACTAGCTTCGGGGAGCAGTTCTTC. Translation: CASSLTSFGEQFF. The V call is TRBV6-5, the J call TRBJ2-1; 7 nucleotides agree with TRBD2. The V gene's germline CDR1 is MNHEY and CDR2 SVGAGI. The J segment lost 10 bases and the V segment lost 6 bases, leaving 9 bases of the junction unmatched. This CDR3 has 13 residues.